What follows is one T cell receptor beta chain and its context. This clone was seen only once. The antigen this receptor binds is unknown. No much larger clone is present one base from it, and per-base qualities are unavailable. The data originate from a study of PD-1 blockade in classical Hodgkin lymphoma (dated by TCRdb to the early 2020s). Background for the entire study: Nivolumab dosing was 3 mg/kg intravenously every 2 weeks, continuing until either disease progression or unacceptable toxicity. The study used TCR beta sequencing and CyTOF to define a peripheral blood immune signature of response to PD-1 blockade in classical Hodgkin lymphoma.

The Qiagen DNeasy kit was used to extract genomic DNA from unsorted PBMCs and from the negatively selected CD4+ and CD8+ fractions. Amplification of TCR beta CDR3 regions was done by immunoSEQ multiplex PCR with primers that anneal to V and J segments. A synthetic immune receptor repertoire was used to minimize amplification bias, and any residual bias was removed computationally once sequencing was done. Per the source publication's procedure: Repertoire diversity was quantified as the Shannon entropy index using custom Python scripts. Unsorted, CD4+ and CD8+ repertoires were analyzed separately, except for combined analyses in which CD4+ and CD8+ sequences were merged in silico. A clone counted as expanded when the clone's frequency after treatment rose at least 2-fold relative to C1D1, and clones undetected at baseline were given a pseudocount of 0.5. Clones with 0 or 1 copy at C1D1 were classified as singleton clones, and clones with 2 or more copies were classified as non-singleton clones. By matching protein sequences in sorted samples from the same patient, clones expanded in unsorted samples were annotated as CD4+, CD8+ or unknown. Wilcoxon tests on paired samples were used to test changes in diversity from C1D1 to C4D1. The table was pulled from immuneACCESS by TCRdb, which kept in-frame rearrangements only. Such tables lose some clones; where checked, under half of the loss comes from unresolved V genes, and the rest has no known cause. V and J calls and clone size are copied from that table; D and trimming were computed from the DNA. The sample table shows 30,000 to 50,000 clones, and around 80% are seen once. The top ten clones comprise roughly 11% of the sample.

The time point label of this sample denotes: cycle 1 day 1 (C1D1), immediately before nivolumab initiation. Every trial patient had relapsed after autologous stem cell transplantation, and cohorts A, B and C differed in prior brentuximab vedotin exposure. A total of roughly 57 patients with relapsed/refractory classical Hodgkin lymphoma made up the trial cohort, and each patient's best overall response was complete response, partial response or progressive disease. Trial patients were treated with single-agent nivolumab in the multi-cohort phase II CheckMate 205 trial. An independent review committee assessed best overall response using the 2007 International Working Group response criteria. Trial PBMCs were obtained immediately prior to nivolumab initiation (C1D1) and on therapy at cycle 2 day 1 and cycle 4 day 1. Peripheral blood was collected in 8 mL Vacutainer Cell Preparation Tubes, from which PBMCs were isolated by centrifugation and then cryopreserved.

Based on the germline V gene, the CDR1 and CDR2 sequences are MGHDK and SYGVNS. The CDR3 has 13 amino acids, counting the end cysteine and phenylalanine. Just CDR3 DNA is preserved here, 39 bases in frame from base 1. V sheds 5 bases and J sheds 3 bases, leaving 9 bases between their ends. The full study reports these points: Patients starting nivolumab less than 1 year after ASCT had lower diversity and were excluded from later analyses to avoid confounding by immune reconstitution. The study covered only a single clinical trial cohort, and the causes of the repertoire differences, possibly disease activity or prior therapy, were still not defined. Newly diagnosed patients were reported to have lower baseline TCR diversity than healthy donors, and relapsed/refractory patients were reported to have lower baseline TCR diversity still. CD4+ but not CD8+ TCR diversity rose significantly by C4D1 (p=0.0027 vs p=0.16), most apparent in complete responders (p=0.02). Baseline diversity similar to that of newly diagnosed patients was observed in trial patients achieving complete response, whereas significantly lower diversity was observed in partial responders and progressors.

This sample comprised peripheral blood mononuclear cells (PBMCs), obtained at baseline. The rearrangement joined TRBV25-1 to TRBJ2-3; TRBD2 is a possible D gene, resting on 5 matching bases. The TCR was taken from a human donor with classical Hodgkin lymphoma. The CDR3 region: CASSTTGTDTQYF. The DNA reads TGTGCCAGCAGTACAACGGGGACAGATACGCAGTATTTT.